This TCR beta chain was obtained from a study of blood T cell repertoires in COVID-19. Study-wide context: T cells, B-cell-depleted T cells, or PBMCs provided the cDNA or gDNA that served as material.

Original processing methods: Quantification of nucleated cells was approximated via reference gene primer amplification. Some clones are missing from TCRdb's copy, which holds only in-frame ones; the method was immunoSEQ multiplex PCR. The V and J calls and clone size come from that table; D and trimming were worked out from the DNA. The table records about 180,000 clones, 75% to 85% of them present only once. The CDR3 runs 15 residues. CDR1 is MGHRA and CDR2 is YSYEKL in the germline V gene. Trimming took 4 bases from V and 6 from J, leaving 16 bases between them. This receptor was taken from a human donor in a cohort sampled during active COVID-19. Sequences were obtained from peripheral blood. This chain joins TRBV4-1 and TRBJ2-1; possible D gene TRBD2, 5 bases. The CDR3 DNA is TGCGCCAGCAGCCCTCGGGCCCTAGCCCTCAATGAGCAGTTCTTC. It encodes CASSPRALALNEQFF.